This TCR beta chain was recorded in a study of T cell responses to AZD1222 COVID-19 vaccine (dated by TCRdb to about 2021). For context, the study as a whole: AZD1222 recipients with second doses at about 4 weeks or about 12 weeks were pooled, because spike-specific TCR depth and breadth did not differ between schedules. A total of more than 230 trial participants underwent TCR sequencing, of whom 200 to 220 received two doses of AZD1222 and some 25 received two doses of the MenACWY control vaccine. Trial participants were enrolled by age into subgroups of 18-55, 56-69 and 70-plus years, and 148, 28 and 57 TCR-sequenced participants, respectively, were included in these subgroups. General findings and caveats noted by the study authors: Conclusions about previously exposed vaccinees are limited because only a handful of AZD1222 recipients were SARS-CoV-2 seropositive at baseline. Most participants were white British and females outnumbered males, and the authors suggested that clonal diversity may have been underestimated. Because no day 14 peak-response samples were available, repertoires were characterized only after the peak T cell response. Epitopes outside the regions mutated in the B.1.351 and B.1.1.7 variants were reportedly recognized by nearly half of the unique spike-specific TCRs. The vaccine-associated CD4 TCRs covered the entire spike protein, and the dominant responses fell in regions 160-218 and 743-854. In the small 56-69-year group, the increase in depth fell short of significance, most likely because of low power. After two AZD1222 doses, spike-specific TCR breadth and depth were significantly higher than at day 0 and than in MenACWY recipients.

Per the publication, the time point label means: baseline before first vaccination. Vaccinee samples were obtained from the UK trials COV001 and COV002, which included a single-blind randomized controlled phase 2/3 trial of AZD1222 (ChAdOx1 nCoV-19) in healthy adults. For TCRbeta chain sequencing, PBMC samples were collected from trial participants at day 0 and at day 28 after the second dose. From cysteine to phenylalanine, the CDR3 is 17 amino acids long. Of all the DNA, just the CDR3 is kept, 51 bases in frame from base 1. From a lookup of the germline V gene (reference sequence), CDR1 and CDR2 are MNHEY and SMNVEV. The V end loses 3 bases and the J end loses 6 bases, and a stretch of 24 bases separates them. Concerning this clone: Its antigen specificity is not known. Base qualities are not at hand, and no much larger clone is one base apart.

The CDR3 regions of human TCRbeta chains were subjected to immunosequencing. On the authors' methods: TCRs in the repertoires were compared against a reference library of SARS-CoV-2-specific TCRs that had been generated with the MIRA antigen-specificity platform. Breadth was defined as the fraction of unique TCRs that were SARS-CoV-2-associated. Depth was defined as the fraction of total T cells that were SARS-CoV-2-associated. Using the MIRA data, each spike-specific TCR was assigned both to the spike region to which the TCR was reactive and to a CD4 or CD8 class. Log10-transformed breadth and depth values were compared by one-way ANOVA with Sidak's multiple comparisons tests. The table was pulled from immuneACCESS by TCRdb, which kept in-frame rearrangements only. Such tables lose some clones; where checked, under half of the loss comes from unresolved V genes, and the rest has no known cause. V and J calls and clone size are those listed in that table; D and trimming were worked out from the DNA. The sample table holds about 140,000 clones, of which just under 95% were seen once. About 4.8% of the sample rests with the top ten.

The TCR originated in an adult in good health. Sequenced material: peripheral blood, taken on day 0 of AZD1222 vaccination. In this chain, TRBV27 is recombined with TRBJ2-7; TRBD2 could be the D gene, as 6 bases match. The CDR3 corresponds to CASSLWTGGRGLSEQYF. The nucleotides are TGTGCCAGCAGTTTGTGGACCGGGGGAAGGGGTTTAAGCGAGCAGTACTTC.